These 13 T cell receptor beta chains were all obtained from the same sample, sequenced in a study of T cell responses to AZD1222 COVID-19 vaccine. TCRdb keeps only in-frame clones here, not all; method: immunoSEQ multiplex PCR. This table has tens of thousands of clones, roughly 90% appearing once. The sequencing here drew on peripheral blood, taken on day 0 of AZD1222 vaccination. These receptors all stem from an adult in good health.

The CDR3 sequence: CASSHGTGVVNAEAFF. Here the CDR3 DNA reads TGTGCCAGCAGCCATGGGACAGGGGTGGTAAATGCTGAAGCTTTCTTT. V gene TRBV3-1 (or the pseudogene TRBV3-2) combines with J gene TRBJ1-1; 10 bases match TRBD1. The CDR3 contains 16 residues. Trimming took 3 bases from V and 6 from J; bases not matched to a gene: 10. The V gene's germline CDR1 is LGHDT and CDR2 YNNKEL (reference sequence).

Here the CDR3 DNA reads TGTGCCAGCAGTGGGGGGCGGAATTCACCCCTCCACTTT. Encoded protein: CASSGGRNSPLHF. The V gene is TRBV2, the J gene TRBJ1-6; perhaps TRBD1 as D (6 bases). The CDR3 is 13 amino acids. Looked up from germline, CDR1 is SNHLY and CDR2 is FYNNEI. The ends were cut back, 4 bases at V and 7 bases at J, with 8 bases in the middle.

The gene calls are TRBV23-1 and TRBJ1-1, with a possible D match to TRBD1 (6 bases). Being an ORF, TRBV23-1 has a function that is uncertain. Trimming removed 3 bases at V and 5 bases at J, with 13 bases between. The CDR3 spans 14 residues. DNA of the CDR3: TGCGCCAGCAGTCAGCCCCCAGGGGCAACTGAAGCTTTCTTT. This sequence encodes CASSQPPGATEAFF.

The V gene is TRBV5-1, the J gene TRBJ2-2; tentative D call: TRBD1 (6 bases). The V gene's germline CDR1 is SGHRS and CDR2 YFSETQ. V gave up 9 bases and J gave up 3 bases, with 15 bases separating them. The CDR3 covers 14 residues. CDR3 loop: CATSGRTDTGELFF. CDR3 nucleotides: TGCGCCACCTCGGGACGGACAGACACCGGGGAGCTGTTTTTT.

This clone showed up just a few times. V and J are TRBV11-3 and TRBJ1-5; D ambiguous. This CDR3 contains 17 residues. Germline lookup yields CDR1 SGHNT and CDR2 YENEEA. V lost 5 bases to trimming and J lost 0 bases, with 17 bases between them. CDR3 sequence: CASSPPAGFISNQPQHF. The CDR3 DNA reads TGTGCCAGCAGCCCCCCGGCAGGCTTCATTAGCAATCAGCCCCAGCATTTT.

This CDR3 reads CASSEAFGGQGARETQYF. The CDR3 nucleotides read TGTGCCAGCAGTGAAGCGTTTGGGGGACAGGGGGCTCGAGAGACCCAGTACTTC. The chain recombines TRBV6-1 with TRBJ2-5; 12 bases match TRBD1. V dropped 0 bases and J dropped 4; count of bases not matched to a gene: 9. The CDR3 spans 18 residues. The germline gives CDR1 MNHNS, CDR2 SASEGT.

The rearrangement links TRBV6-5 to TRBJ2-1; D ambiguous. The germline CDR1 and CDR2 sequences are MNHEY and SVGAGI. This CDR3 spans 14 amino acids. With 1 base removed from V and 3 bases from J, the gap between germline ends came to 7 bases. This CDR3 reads CASSYLRGYNEQFF. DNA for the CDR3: TGTGCCAGCAGTTACTTGAGAGGCTACAATGAGCAGTTCTTC.

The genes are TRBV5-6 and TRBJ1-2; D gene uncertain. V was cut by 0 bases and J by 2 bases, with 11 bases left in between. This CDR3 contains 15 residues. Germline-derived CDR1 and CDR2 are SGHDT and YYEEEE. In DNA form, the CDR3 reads TGTGCCAGCAGCTTGGAGAATCGGGGAAACTATGGCTACACCTTC. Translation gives CASSLENRGNYGYTF.

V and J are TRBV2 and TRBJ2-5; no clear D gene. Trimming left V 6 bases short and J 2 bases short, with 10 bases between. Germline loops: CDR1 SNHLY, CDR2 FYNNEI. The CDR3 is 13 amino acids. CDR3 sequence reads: CASSQQLQETQYF. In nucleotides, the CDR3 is TGTGCCAGCAGCCAACAGTTACAAGAGACCCAGTACTTC.

CDR3 coding DNA: TGTGCCAGCAGCTCCCTGGCGGCAGGGCAGGGTCCCCTCCACTTT. Residues: CASSSLAAGQGPLHF. V is TRBV7-2 and J is TRBJ1-6, with TRBD1 as a possible D gene (5 bases). The CDR3 extends over 15 amino acids. Germline values: CDR1 SGHTA, CDR2 FQGNSA. V was shortened by 4 bases and J by 13 bases, with 20 bases between the two germline ends.

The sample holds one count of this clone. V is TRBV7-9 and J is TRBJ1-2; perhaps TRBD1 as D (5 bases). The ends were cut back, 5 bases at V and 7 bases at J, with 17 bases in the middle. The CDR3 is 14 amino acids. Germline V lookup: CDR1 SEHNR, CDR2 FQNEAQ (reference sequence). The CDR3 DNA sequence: TGTGCCAGCAGCAATCAGCAGGGATTCGGTGGCTACACCTTC. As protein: CASSNQQGFGGYTF. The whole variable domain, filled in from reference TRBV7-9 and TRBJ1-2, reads DTGVSQNPRHKITKRGQNVTFRCDPISEHNRLYWYRQTLGQGPEFLTYFQNEAQLEKSRLLSDRFSAERPKGSFSTLEIQRTEQGDSAMYLCASSNQQGFGGYTFGSGTRLTVV.

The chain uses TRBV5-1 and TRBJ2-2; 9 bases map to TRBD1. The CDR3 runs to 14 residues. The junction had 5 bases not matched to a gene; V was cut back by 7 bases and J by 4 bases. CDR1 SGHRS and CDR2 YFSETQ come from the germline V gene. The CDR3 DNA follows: TGCGCCAGCGGTACACAGGGGGCCACCGGGGAGCTGTTTTTT. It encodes CASGTQGATGELFF.

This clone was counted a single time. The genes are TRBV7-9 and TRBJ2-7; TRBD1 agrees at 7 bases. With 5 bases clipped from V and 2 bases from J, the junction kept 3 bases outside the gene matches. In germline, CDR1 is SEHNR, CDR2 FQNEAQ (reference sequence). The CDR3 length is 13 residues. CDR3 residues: CASSKDRAYEQYF. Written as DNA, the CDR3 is TGTGCCAGCAGCAAAGACAGGGCCTACGAGCAGTACTTC.